This is a list of T cell receptor beta chains from one sample in a study of T cells in Graves' hyperthyroidism and ophthalmopathy. TCRdb processed the multiplex PCR reads anew with MiXCR; each CDR3 protein has one entry. The sample comprises a few hundred thousand distinct CDR3 sequences, roughly 20% of which are singletons, and around 40% rests with the top ten. The material sequenced was blood. Receptor source: a young man with Graves' ophthalmopathy. CDR3s include the opening cysteine and the closing phenylalanine or tryptophan. A D gene is named only where the DNA matches it firmly. A clone size is listed for some rows: how often the clone was seen (once, few, many), or a class if it is expanded.

many	TRBD2	TRBV12-3/TRBV12-4	TRBJ2-1	TGTGCCAGCACTCCCCCGGGACTAGCAGGCAATGAGCAGTTCTTC	CASTPPGLAGNEQFF
few	-	TRBV3-1	TRBJ1-6	TGTGCCAGCAGCCGACAGGACCCCTATTTTAGCTCACCCCTCCACTTT	CASSRQDPYFSSPLHF
-	-	TRBV12-3/TRBV12-4	TRBJ1-1	TGTGCCAGCAGTTTTACTAGCACTGAAGCTTTCTTT	CASSFTSTEAFF
-	-	TRBV9	TRBJ2-4	TGTGCCAGCAGCGTAGACCTCCTAGGCATTCAGTACTTC	CASSVDLLGIQYF
many	-	TRBV7-9	TRBJ1-6	TGTGCCAGCAGCTTAGAGAGCTCCTATAATTCACCCCTCCACTTT	CASSLESSYNSPLHF
-	-	TRBV9	TRBJ1-3	TGTGCCAGCAGCGTAGATAGCACCATATATTTT	CASSVDSTIYF
-	-	TRBV2	TRBJ2-1	TGTGCCAGCAGCCGAGGACCGGGAGCCTACAATGAGCAGTTCTTC	CASSRGPGAYNEQFF
-	-	TRBV6-5	TRBJ1-4	TGTGCCAGCAGTTACAATGAAAAACTGTTTTTT	CASSYNEKLFF
-	-	TRBV27	TRBJ1-3	TGTGCCAGCAAACCAGGGCCCTCTGCCGGAAACACCATATATTTT	CASKPGPSAGNTIYF
many	-	TRBV6-6	TRBJ1-1	TGTGCCAGCAGTTACTCGTTGGGACCTGAAGCTTTCTTT	CASSYSLGPEAFF
many	TRBD1	TRBV5-1	TRBJ2-7	TGCGCCAGCAGCTTGGTTCCAGGGGGCGTATACGAGCAGTACTTC	CASSLVPGGVYEQYF
few	TRBD2	TRBV5-1	TRBJ2-3	TGCGCCAGCAGCTTGGCTAGCGGGTTCACAGATACGCAGTATTTT	CASSLASGFTDTQYF
few	-	TRBV10-2	TRBJ1-1	TGCGCCAGCAGTGAGCGAGTGGGGATGAACACTGAAGCTTTCTTT	CASSERVGMNTEAFF
-	-	TRBV7-9	TRBJ1-5	TGTGCCAGCAGCTTAGCGGGGCAGGGATGTCAGCCCCAGCATTTT	CASSLAGQGCQPQHF
once	TRBD1	TRBV2	TRBJ1-1	TGTGCCAGCAGTTTTAACGGACAGGGCCCTGAAGCTTTCTTT	CASSFNGQGPEAFF
-	-	TRBV6-1	TRBJ2-7	TGTGCCAGCAGTGAAATCCCGACCTACGAGCAGTACTTC	CASSEIPTYEQYF
-	-	TRBV7-2	TRBJ2-7	TGTGCCAGCAGACCGGGACCCAACTCCTACGAGCAGTACTTC	CASRPGPNSYEQYF
many	TRBD1	TRBV12-3/TRBV12-4	TRBJ2-5	TGTGCCAGCAGTCCGGACAGGGGAAAGACCCAGTACTTC	CASSPDRGKTQYF
-	-	TRBV24-1	TRBJ2-7	TGTGCCACCATGGATGGCTCCTACGAGCAGTACTTC	CATMDGSYEQYF
many	TRBD1	TRBV7-2	TRBJ2-7	TGTGCCAGCAGCTTCCGACAGGGCAGAACTTCCTACGAGCAGTACTTC	CASSFRQGRTSYEQYF
many	TRBD2	TRBV7-9	TRBJ2-5	TGTGCCAGCAGCCAAAAACCGGGACTAGCGGGGGGAAACCAAGAGACCCAGTACTTC	CASSQKPGLAGGNQETQYF
-	TRBD2	TRBV7-9	TRBJ2-1	TGTGCCAGCAGTCGGGACTCTAGCGGGGGGCCCTGGGAGCAGTTCTTC	CASSRDSSGGPWEQFF
few	-	TRBV9	TRBJ1-6	TGTGCCAGCAGCACCTCCGTCGGGGGGTACGATAATTCACCCCTCCACTTT	CASSTSVGGYDNSPLHF
many	-	TRBV5-1	TRBJ2-2	TGCGCCAGCAGCCCTACCCGGGACACGAACACCGGGGAGCTGTTTTTT	CASSPTRDTNTGELFF
many	-	TRBV28	TRBJ1-2	TGTGCCAGCACCCTGTCGACAGGTTTATATGGCTACACCTTC	CASTLSTGLYGYTF
-	-	TRBV6-2/TRBV6-3	TRBJ1-3	TGTGCCAGCAGTGCCCCCCTTCCGAGAAACACCATATATTTT	CASSAPLPRNTIYF
-	TRBD1	TRBV28	TRBJ1-1	TGTGCCAGCACCTCGCAGGGGGGTAAGGCTGAAGCTTTCTTT	CASTSQGGKAEAFF
many	-	TRBV6-1	TRBJ2-7	TGTGCCAGTACTTCTGCGGACGCCGGCTCCTACGAGCAGTACTTC	CASTSADAGSYEQYF
many	-	TRBV5-1	TRBJ2-3	TGCGCCAGCACCTCTGGGGTTGGGGATACGCAGTATTTT	CASTSGVGDTQYF
-	-	TRBV19	TRBJ1-2	TGTGCCAGTAGTCCATGGGGGGATGATGGCTACACCTTC	CASSPWGDDGYTF
many	-	TRBV27	TRBJ1-1	TGTGCCAGCTCAGTTGACAGAGAGAACACTGAAGCTTTCTTT	CASSVDRENTEAFF
once	TRBD2	TRBV2	TRBJ2-5	TGTGCCAGCAGTTGGCTAGCGGGGGAAGAGACCCAGTACTTC	CASSWLAGEETQYF
many	-	TRBV12-3/TRBV12-4	TRBJ1-4	TGTGCCAGCAGCTCCGGGACAATGAATGAAAAACTGTTTTTT	CASSSGTMNEKLFF
many	-	TRBV11-2	TRBJ1-4	TGTGCCAGCAAGCCCGGGACAAGGGATGAAAAACTGTTTTTT	CASKPGTRDEKLFF
many	-	TRBV7-9	TRBJ1-1	TGTGCCAGCAGCTTAGCGGTTGAAGTGAACACTGAAGCTTTCTTT	CASSLAVEVNTEAFF
-	TRBD1	TRBV20-1	TRBJ1-2	TGCAGTGCTAGAGTTTCGGGACAGGTCTATGGCTACACCTTC	CSARVSGQVYGYTF
-	TRBD1	TRBV7-2	TRBJ1-3	TGTGCCAGCAGCTCCGGGACAGGGAAAGCTGGAAACACCATATATTTT	CASSSGTGKAGNTIYF
-	-	TRBV5-8	TRBJ2-7	TGTGCCAGCAGCTTTCCGGGCCTGACCGACGAGCAGTACTTC	CASSFPGLTDEQYF
few	-	TRBV28	TRBJ1-2	TGTGCCAGCAGTCCGACCGCACACTATGGCTACACCTTC	CASSPTAHYGYTF
many	-	TRBV18	TRBJ2-7	TGTGCCAGCTCTACAGGCGCGGGCGAGCAGTACTTC	CASSTGAGEQYF
many	-	TRBV18	TRBJ1-5	TGTGCCAGCTCACCAGTCGGTGAGAGCAATCAGCCCCAGCATTTT	CASSPVGESNQPQHF
-	-	TRBV5-1	TRBJ1-4	TGCGCCAGCAGTCCCGCGCCCGATAGGATTAATGAGAAACTGTTTTTT	CASSPAPDRINEKLFF
-	TRBD1	TRBV6-5	TRBJ2-1	TGTGCCAGCAGTTACTCCCGGGACAGGGGAAATTTGTGGGAGCAGTTCTTC	CASSYSRDRGNLWEQFF
many	-	TRBV4-1	TRBJ1-1	TGCGCCAGCAGCCAAGATCCTCAGCCCCTGAACACTGAAGCTTTCTTT	CASSQDPQPLNTEAFF
-	TRBD2	TRBV6-1	TRBJ2-2	TGTGCCAGCAGCCTCAGGAGCGGGGCTGGGGAGCTGTTTTTT	CASSLRSGAGELFF
many	-	TRBV6-2/TRBV6-3	TRBJ2-7	TGTGCCAGCAGTCTGGCCGGAGGGGGAAGATCCTACGAGCAGTACTTC	CASSLAGGGRSYEQYF
many	TRBD1	TRBV2	TRBJ2-7	TGTGCCAGCAAAGGGACAGGGCTCTACGAGCAGTACTTC	CASKGTGLYEQYF
many	-	TRBV27	TRBJ1-2	TGTGCCAGCAGTCCCCTGGGGGGGGCGCGGGGCTACACCTTC	CASSPLGGARGYTF
many	-	TRBV27	TRBJ2-7	TGTGCCAGCAGTAATCGAGCCCAGGGCGAGCAGTACTTC	CASSNRAQGEQYF
many	TRBD1	TRBV29-1	TRBJ1-5	TGCAGCGTTGAAGTCACCGGGACAGGGGGCAATCAGCCCCAGCATTTT	CSVEVTGTGGNQPQHF
-	-	TRBV3-1	TRBJ1-5	TGTGCCAGCAGCCAATCCCTTTATAGCAATCACCCCCAGCATTTT	CASSQSLYSNHPQHF
-	-	TRBV9	TRBJ2-5	TGTGCCAGCAGCCCATATCCCGGGGGGCTGGAGACCCAGTACTTC	CASSPYPGGLETQYF
few	-	TRBV5-1	TRBJ1-5	TGCGCCAGCAGCTTGGATGACACCTATCAGCCCCAGCATTTT	CASSLDDTYQPQHF
few	-	TRBV5-8	TRBJ2-1	TGTGCCAGCAACACCAGAATCTACAATGAGCAGTTCTTC	CASNTRIYNEQFF
-	-	TRBV29-1	TRBJ2-7	TGCAGCGTACAGCCTGCCTTGGGTTACGAGCAGTACTTC	CSVQPALGYEQYF
many	-	TRBV24-1	TRBJ2-5	TGTGCCACCAGTGATTTCGGAGGAAAAGAGACCCAGTACTTC	CATSDFGGKETQYF
-	-	TRBV12-3/TRBV12-4	TRBJ1-5	TGTGCCAGCAGATTGACCGGGACGAATCAGCCCCAGCATTTT	CASRLTGTNQPQHF